This TCR beta chain was sequenced for a study of cytomegalovirus exposure and HLA in healthy donors (dated by TCRdb to the late 2010s). A note on the overall study: An earlier analysis of several hundred of the donors reported 276 Gb of sequence data and 117 million unique TCR beta sequences obtained from around 180 million T cells. A separate validation cohort of 90 to 150 different subjects was used in addition to the 666-subject first cohort. An earlier analysis of some 600 of the donors applied high-throughput TCR beta sequencing to assess whether each TCR beta V gene segment acted as functional or pseudogenic. Every repertoire in the discovery cohort had been generated on one and the same sequencing platform. The study was designed to test whether signatures of past pathogen exposure could be identified by cataloging public T cell receptors. The study profiled the T cell repertoires of hundreds of subjects by immunosequencing and related them to cytomegalovirus serostatus. Of the 398 genotyped donors, about 80% fell in the genetic ancestry cluster associated with self-reported Caucasian donors. An early release covering roughly 640 HLA-typed donors comprised about 300 gigabases of sequencing data and tens of millions of unique TCR sequences. On average, 235,054 unique TCR beta nucleotide sequences were sequenced per donor among fewer than 500 genotyped donors of the cohort, with 15% to 20% of those sequences being non-productive. Because of strong linkage in the cohort, five DR-DQ haplotypes were treated as single units for association and clustering. In the later analysis, no new phenotypic data were used to find candidate immune exposures; instead, reliance was placed on TCR beta sequences and their occurrence across donors. To predict cytomegalovirus infection status, the study brought together high-throughput TCR immunosequencing, statistical association of individual TCRs with disease status, and machine learning. Donor age, sex, ethnicity and CMV serostatus were collected together with the repertoire data. In a later analysis, previously published TCR beta repertoires from hundreds of donors were re-analyzed and high-resolution HLA genotyping was added so that TCR occurrence patterns could be studied. A later genetic analysis used genome-wide SNP genotypes for about three fifths of the 666 donors, treating that subset as a discovery cohort. Class I and class II HLA loci were covered by the typing at four-digit resolution. Typing coverage differed by locus: A, B, C, DRB1 and DQB1 were typed in roughly 620-640 donors, DQA1 in roughly 510, DPA1 in around 600, and DPB1 in approximately 450.

The library relied on the immunoSEQ multiplex PCR assay. For the multiplex PCR, a mixture combining 60 forward primers for TCR Vbeta segments and 13 reverse primers for TCR Jbeta segments was used. The CDR3 region of rearranged TCR beta genes was amplified from genomic DNA with a multiplex PCR assay. Amplified TCR beta libraries were sequenced as 87-base-pair reads on the Illumina HiSeq System. On the authors' methods: A later analysis counted approximately 76 million unique TCR beta chains across the roughly 700 repertoires, and around 9.9 million of these chains were shared by at least two donors. To remove PCR and sequencing errors, raw reads were error-corrected and collapsed into unique sequences using a nearest-neighbor algorithm that merged closely related sequences. To assign V, D and J gene segments, CDR3 sequences were aligned to IMGT reference sequences. For a sequence to be retained, at least a six-nucleotide match to both a V gene segment and a J gene segment was required. Rearrangements were classified as productive when the CDR3 lacked stop codons and remained in frame with V and J, and all other rearrangements were classified as non-productive. Following IMGT convention, CDR3 was defined as the stretch from the second conserved V-encoded cysteine to the conserved J-encoded phenylalanine. The earlier analysis of 500 to 600 of the donors excluded sequences that lacked an unambiguous match to a single V gene segment. In an earlier analysis of 450 to 750 of the donors, a V segment was called functional when productive rearrangements were above 56.7%, and segregating when the standard deviation between donors exceeded 5%. A statistical classification framework was built for diagnosing cytomegalovirus status from the catalog of TCR beta chain sequences. A later analysis assigned V and J genes by comparing TCR nucleotide sequences with IMGT/GENE-DB human TR gene sequences. In a later analysis, CDR3 sequences and most-parsimonious VDJ recombination scenarios were assigned using the TCRdist pipeline. In a later analysis, every TCR beta chain was defined by the combination of its CDR3 amino acid sequence and its V-gene family, and reads without a unique V-gene family were dropped. To address suspected cross-contamination and a sequencing artifact, a later analysis removed approximately 600 highly shared, low-generation-probability nucleotide sequences. In a later analysis, a clonal expansion index was calculated for each public chain from normalized within-repertoire ranks of inferred template counts. A later analysis computed generation probabilities with a VDJ recombination model fitted to out-of-frame rearrangements, and checked the results against IGoR. In a later analysis, TCR-TCR, TCR-HLA and TCR-CMV co-occurrence was scored with hypergeometric tests, and a repertoire-size bias correction was applied to TCR pairs. A later analysis estimated false discovery rates by permuting HLA or CMV assignments 20 times. A later analysis grouped co-occurring TCRs with DBSCAN, adding TCRdist sequence similarity when clustering within HLA-allele-positive subsets. Repertoires with fewer than 30,000 or more than 120,000 public chains were left out of co-occurrence clustering, as were roughly five repertoires with anomalous nucleotide sharing. This immuneACCESS table, as held by TCRdb, lists in-frame sequences with V and J called but not all clones. Of the missing ones, under half trace to an unresolved V gene in checked studies; the others have no known cause. For V, J and clone size, that table is used; D and trimming come from the DNA. Counted in this sample were some 120,000 clones; around 85% of them appeared once. Over 6.5% of the sample comes from the top ten.

Including cysteine and phenylalanine, the CDR3 has 14 amino acids. The retained sequence is limited to the CDR3, 42 bases, with the frame set at the first base. Reading the germline V gene (reference sequence) gives CDR1 SGHNT and CDR2 YYREEE. Here V drops 0 bases and J drops 7 bases, and the junction holds 4 bases not matched to any gene. What the authors observed across the whole study: CMV serostatus was the only immune exposure information available for the cohort. A further reported finding was that TCR beta sequences accurately predicted the HLA-A and HLA-B alleles for most subjects in the first cohort. The cohort was sequenced for TCR beta chains only, and without alpha or paired-chain data the features that could be detected were limited. Most TCR sequences were observed very rarely across donors, whereas some public TCRs were present in many individuals. The classifier was reported to diagnose cytomegalovirus status with high specificity and sensitivity in both the original and validation cohorts. A later analysis found that HLA-associated TCR beta chains were more clonally expanded and had lower generation probabilities than equally common non-associated chains. In an earlier analysis of 587 of the donors, most TCR beta V segments were observed in productive rearrangements about 90% or about 30% of the time, broadly matching IMGT annotations. Assigning TCR associations to individual alleles was difficult when HLA alleles, especially DR and DQ, strongly co-occurred. V-gene and J-gene trimming of TCR beta chains was associated with a missense DCLRE1C variant in a later genetic analysis, and the association was replicated in an independent cohort. A later analysis reported that several top co-occurrence clusters appeared linked to parvovirus B19, influenza, CMV and Epstein-Barr virus. Roughly uniform sequencing depth across donors was assumed in presence/absence analyses, although this assumption may not hold. A cluster of highly shared sequence variants was judged likely to represent a technical artifact of the sequencing pipeline. In a later analysis, the rate of TCR association differed among HLA loci, with DRB1 alleles having the most associated TCRs and HLA-C alleles having the fewest. Correlated functional status among segregating V segments might be attributable to linkage disequilibrium, but an unknown experimental factor could not be ruled out. A few of the identified cytomegalovirus-associated TCR beta chains were confirmed in vitro to be specific for cytomegalovirus antigens. Because HLA typing was missing for some donors at each locus, association tests included only the typed subset. According to a later analysis, most CMV-associated TCR beta chains appeared to be HLA-restricted, and the HLA associations seemed to be driven largely by CMV exposure. Some IMGT-functional V segments, including TRBV6-2 and TRBV6-3, could not be told apart with the 87-base-pair reads, so those segments were excluded. A later genetic analysis reported fewer N-insertions in productive TCRs among donors in an Asian-associated ancestry cluster than the roughly 620-donor mean. Specific HLA alleles were associated with 15,000 to 20,000 TCR beta sequences at a false discovery rate of 0.05 in a later analysis. In the study, 164 TCR beta chains were listed as associated with cytomegalovirus. Because counts were too low, around 17 rarely observed V segments, including chromosome 9 orphons, were left out of the earlier analysis of 587 of the donors. According to the authors, the approach could potentially be generalized to other disease states and immunological phenotypes.

The cohort comprised around 700 healthy bone marrow donors. At the time of sampling, every cohort member was nominally healthy, though immune exposures that went unrecorded were likely present. The donor was CMV seropositive and belonged to the group of some 290 seropositive cohort members. A peripheral blood sample was provided by each donor, and peripheral blood mononuclear cells were used for TCR beta sequencing. Genomic DNA extraction from the blood cell samples was performed with the Qiagen DNeasy Blood Extraction Kit. With regard to this clone: This receptor's antigen is unknown. Base qualities were left out, and no much larger clone turns up one base away.

The sequenced sample consisted of PBMCs. The chain joins TRBV5-4 to TRBJ1-1, with TRBD1 matching 9 junction bases. The receptor comes from a woman in her 30s in good health and CMV-seropositive. The CDR3: CASSLGGTGREAFF. The DNA reads as follows: TGTGCCAGCAGCTTGGGGGGGACAGGGCGTGAAGCTTTCTTT.